Following are 21 T cell receptor beta chains from one sample sequenced in a study of molecular identifiers for immune sequencing clone quantification. MiXCR was run by TCRdb on the PCR reads, yielding one entry per CDR3 protein. This table has some 590,000 distinct CDR3 sequences, 25% appearing once. Sequencing was performed on naive CD8+ T cells from blood, with Jurkat cell RNA spiked in. This sample's subset: FACS-sorted CD8+CD4-CCR7+CD45RA+ naive T cells. These receptors all come from a human donor in good health. Some libraries in this study had Jurkat cell RNA spiked in.

This clonotype was recorded only once. Relative to the germline gene, one junction end is altered; a read error may explain this. The V and J genes are TRBV4-3 and TRBJ2-5; 10 bases are a match to TRBD2. Germline CDR1 is LGHNA and CDR2 is YSLEER. The CDR3 runs 19 residues. CDR3 in DNA: TGCGCCGGCAGCCAAGGGCCCTCTCTAGCGGGGGCCCTAGGGGAGACCCAGTACTTC. This gives the protein CAGSQGPSLAGALGETQYF.

Concerning this clonotype itself: A clone one base away is much larger, so this may be a read error. This chain's CDR3 is CASSQFSGTQYF. CDR3 coding DNA: TGTGCCAGCAGCCAATTTAGTGGTACGCAGTATTTT. The V gene is TRBV4-2, the J gene TRBJ2-3, with D unresolved. The V gene's germline CDR1 is LGHNA and CDR2 YNFKEQ. The CDR3 consists of 12 residues. The V end lost 2 bases, the J end lost 8 bases, and 8 bases lay between the germline ends.

This clonotype was seen at least ten times. CDR3 DNA: TGTGCCAGCATGGCGGGGGTAAATGAGCAGTTCTTC. Translated: CASMAGVNEQFF. The V gene is TRBV6-6, the J gene TRBJ2-1, with 7 bases matching TRBD2. Germline V gene lookup returns CDR1 MNHNY and CDR2 SVGAGI (reference sequence). V was clipped by 7 bases and J by 7 bases; unmatched bases: 4. The CDR3 extends over 12 amino acids.

The chain uses TRBV3-1 and TRBJ1-1; the D gene is possibly TRBD1 (5 bases). This CDR3 region has 15 residues. V dropped 5 bases and J dropped 8 bases, with 21 bases sitting between them. Germline CDR1 is LGHDT and CDR2 is YNNKEL (reference sequence). The CDR3 here is CASSTRTFLAGEAFF. The DNA for the CDR3 is TGTGCCAGCAGCACCCGGACATTCCTGGCGGGGGAAGCTTTCTTT.

This clonotype was seen ten or more times. The rearrangement uses TRBV4-1 and TRBJ2-2; a possible D gene is TRBD1 (5 bases). The V and J ends lost 2 bases and 8 bases respectively, with 12 bases between them. Germline CDR1 and CDR2: MGHRA and YSYEKL. The CDR3 is made up of 14 amino acids. The CDR3 loop reads CASSQRAHRGELFF. The CDR3 DNA sequence: TGCGCCAGCAGCCAAAGAGCTCACAGGGGGGAGCTGTTTTTT.

A few counts support this clonotype. This chain joins TRBV4-1 and TRBJ1-1; D ambiguous. Deletions cut 0 bases from V and 7 bases from J, with 9 bases between. Germline values: CDR1 MGHRA, CDR2 YSYEKL. This CDR3 has 13 amino acids. The CDR3 DNA reads TGCGCCAGCAGCCAAGATGGTACAGTTGAAGCTTTCTTT. It translates to CASSQDGTVEAFF.

This clonotype was counted once. One base away lies a much larger clone, so this may be a sequencing read error. The CDR3 carries no conserved terminal phenylalanine or tryptophan, so it likely arises from a read error. This chain links TRBV13 with TRBJ1-1; no firm D call. With 4 bases removed from V and 2 bases from J, the gap between germline ends came to 8 bases. CDR1 is PRHDT, CDR2 FYEKMQ, per germline (reference sequence). The CDR3 is 13 amino acids. The CDR3 loop reads CASSSVINTEAFI. CDR3 in DNA: TGTGCCAGCAGCTCAGTTATTAACACTGAAGCTTTCATT.

Notes on this clonotype: This could be a read error, since a much larger clone is one nucleotide away. V usage is TRBV13 and J usage is TRBJ2-5; D gene ambiguous. CDR1 and CDR2 from the germline V gene are PRHDT and FYEKMQ (reference sequence). CDR3 length equals 14 residues. Written as DNA, the CDR3 is TGTGCCAGCAGCCCTGCCAGGATACAAGAGACCCAGTGCTTC. This codes for CASSPARIQETQCF.

This clonotype was counted ten times or more. This sequence joins TRBV27 and TRBJ2-7, with D unclear. The V gene lost 0 bases and the J gene lost 7 bases, with 10 bases spanning the gap. The V gene's germline CDR1 is MNHEY and CDR2 SMNVEV (reference sequence). The CDR3 totals 13 residues. CDR3 protein: CASSLSGSREQYF. The CDR3 DNA reads as TGTGCCAGCAGTTTATCGGGGTCTCGGGAGCAGTACTTC.

The table lists this clonotype with many counts. V usage is TRBV20-1 and J usage is TRBJ1-5, with a possible D match to TRBD1 (5 bases). The CDR3 loop spans 14 amino acids. CDR1 is DFQATT and CDR2 is SNEGSKA in the germline V gene (reference sequence). V was trimmed by 4 bases and J by 5 bases, leaving 15 bases between them. Here the CDR3 reads CSAILGDEYQPQHF. CDR3 DNA: TGCAGTGCTATCCTAGGGGACGAGTATCAGCCCCAGCATTTT.

The V call is TRBV3-1, the J call TRBJ2-3; the D is unclear. V was cut by 1 base and J by 2 bases, with 16 bases left in between. This CDR3 is built from 17 residues. The germline V gene encodes CDR1 LGHDT and CDR2 YNNKEL (reference sequence). The CDR3 protein is CASSQGYTDLFTDTQYF. CDR3 coding DNA: TGTGCCAGCAGCCAAGGTTACACTGACCTGTTCACAGATACGCAGTATTTT.

The chain joins TRBV27 to TRBJ2-7; the match to TRBD1 covers 8 bases. V was pared by 5 bases and J by 5 bases, with 17 bases of the junction left unmatched. Germline V gene sequence: CDR1 MNHEY, CDR2 SMNVEV (reference sequence). CDR3 length: 17 amino acids. The CDR3 sequence is CASSRQGWGSVRDEQYF. The CDR3 nucleotides read TGTGCCAGCAGTAGACAGGGGTGGGGCTCGGTCCGGGACGAGCAGTACTTC.

This clonotype occurred a few times. The rearrangement joins TRBV4-1 to TRBJ2-5; 8 bases fit TRBD1. The germline CDR1 and CDR2 sequences are MGHRA and YSYEKL. Trimming took 5 bases from V and 4 from J; bases not matched to a gene: 6. CDR3 size: 14 residues. The CDR3 sequence is CASSKGQGPETQYF. CDR3 bases: TGCGCCAGCAGCAAAGGACAGGGCCCAGAGACCCAGTACTTC.

This clonotype occurred a few times. The chain combines TRBV6-2 or TRBV6-3 with TRBJ1-5, with unresolved D. The V gene lost 6 bases and the J gene lost 0 bases, with 12 bases spanning the gap. Germline lookup yields CDR1 MNHEY and CDR2 SVGEGT. The CDR3 consists of 15 residues. CDR3 DNA sequence: TGTGCCAGCAGGAACAGCCTCTATAGCAATCAGCCCCAGCATTTT. The encoded protein is CASRNSLYSNQPQHF.

This clonotype has only a few counts. The chain joins TRBV30 to TRBJ2-1, with D unclear. This CDR3 has 12 amino acids. Per germline, CDR1 GTSNPN and CDR2 SVGIG (reference sequence). The ends were cut back, 0 bases at V and 4 bases at J, with 4 bases in the middle. The CDR3 sequence is CAWSVQYNEQFF. The CDR3 DNA sequence: TGTGCCTGGAGTGTACAATACAATGAGCAGTTCTTC.

In this sample, this clonotype turned up once. V usage is TRBV11-2 and J usage is TRBJ2-5; no clear D. CDR3 length: 14 amino acids. Trimming took off 4 bases at V and 0 bases at J, with 9 bases between the two ends. Germline V lookup: CDR1 SGHAT, CDR2 FQNNGV. The CDR3 region has the DNA TGTGCCAGCAGCTCCCTGGCATACCAAGAGACCCAGTACTTC. Protein: CASSSLAYQETQYF.

This clonotype showed up many times. The DNA of the CDR3 is TGTGCCTGGAGTGTATCCCGTTTTGCTCAGTTCTTC. It codes for CAWSVSRFAQFF. The chain joins TRBV30 to TRBJ2-1; D is ambiguous. Germline CDR1 GTSNPN, CDR2 SVGIG (reference sequence). Trimming stripped 0 bases from V and 13 bases from J, with 13 bases between. The CDR3 runs to 12 residues.

About this clonotype itself: A much larger clonotype is one base distant, so this may be a read error. The DNA for the CDR3 is TGTGCCAGCAGTGCGAGGGGCGGGGTTGGAAATACGCAGTATTTT. Protein sequence: CASSARGGVGNTQYF. The rearrangement uses TRBV5-6 and TRBJ2-3, with a possible D match to TRBD2 (6 bases). Trimming removed 5 bases at V and 7 bases at J, with 20 bases between. The CDR3 totals 15 residues. Germline V lookup: CDR1 SGHDT, CDR2 YYEEEE.

This clonotype was recorded many times. The chain carries TRBV20-1 and TRBJ1-1; no clear D gene. Trimming took 1 base from V and 6 from J, leaving 6 bases between them. There are 11 residues in the CDR3. From germline, CDR1 is DFQATT and CDR2 SNEGSKA (reference sequence). CDR3 nucleotide sequence: TGCAGTGCTAGAGTCCGCTCTGAAGCTTTCTTT. Translating gives CSARVRSEAFF.

This clonotype was counted between two and nine times. This sequence joins TRBV6-4 and TRBJ2-7; 10 bases agree with TRBD2. The CDR3 is 16 amino acids. Trimming took 2 bases from V and 6 from J; bases not matched to a gene: 10. Germline values: CDR1 MRHNA, CDR2 SNTAGT. Here the CDR3 reads CASSDVLAGVPSEQYF. DNA of the CDR3: TGTGCCAGCAGTGACGTCCTAGCGGGAGTCCCCTCCGAGCAGTACTTC.

This clonotype came up many times. V and J are TRBV27 and TRBJ2-7, with D possibly matching TRBD1 (6 bases). The CDR3 sequence is 14 residues long. Per germline, CDR1 MNHEY and CDR2 SMNVEV (reference sequence). Trimming removed 2 bases at V and 9 bases at J, with 17 bases between. The CDR3 DNA reads as TGTGCCAGCAGTTTAATGGGGACACTGACGGGGCAGTACTTC. Its protein is CASSLMGTLTGQYF.